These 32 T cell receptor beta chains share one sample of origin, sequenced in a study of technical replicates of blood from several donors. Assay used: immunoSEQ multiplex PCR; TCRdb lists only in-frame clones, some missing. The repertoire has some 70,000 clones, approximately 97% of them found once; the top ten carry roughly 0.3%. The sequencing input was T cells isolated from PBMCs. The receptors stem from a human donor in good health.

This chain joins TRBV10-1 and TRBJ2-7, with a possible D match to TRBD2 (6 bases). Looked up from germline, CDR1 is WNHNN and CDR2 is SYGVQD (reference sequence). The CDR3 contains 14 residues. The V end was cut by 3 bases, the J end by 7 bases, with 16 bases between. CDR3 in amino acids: CASSDVRDLREQYF. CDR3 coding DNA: TGCGCCAGCAGTGATGTCCGGGACTTAAGGGAGCAGTACTTC.

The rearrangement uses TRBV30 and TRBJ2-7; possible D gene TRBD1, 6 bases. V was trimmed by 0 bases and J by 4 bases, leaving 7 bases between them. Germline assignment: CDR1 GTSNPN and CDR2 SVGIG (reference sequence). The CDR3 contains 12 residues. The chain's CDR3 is CAWSVTGYEQYF. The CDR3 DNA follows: TGTGCCTGGAGTGTAACAGGGTACGAGCAGTACTTC.

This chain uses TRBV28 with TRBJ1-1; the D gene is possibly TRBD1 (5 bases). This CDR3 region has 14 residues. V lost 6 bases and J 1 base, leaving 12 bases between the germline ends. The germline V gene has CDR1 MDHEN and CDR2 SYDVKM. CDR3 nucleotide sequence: TGTGCCAGCAGCCCGGGGGGGAGGAACACTGAAGCTTTCTTT. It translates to CASSPGGRNTEAFF.

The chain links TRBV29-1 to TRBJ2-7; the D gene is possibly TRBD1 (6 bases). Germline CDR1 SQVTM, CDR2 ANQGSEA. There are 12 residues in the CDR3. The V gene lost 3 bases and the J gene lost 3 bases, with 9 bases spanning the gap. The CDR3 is CSVEDSLYEQYF. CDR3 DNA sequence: TGCAGCGTTGAGGACAGCCTCTACGAGCAGTACTTC.

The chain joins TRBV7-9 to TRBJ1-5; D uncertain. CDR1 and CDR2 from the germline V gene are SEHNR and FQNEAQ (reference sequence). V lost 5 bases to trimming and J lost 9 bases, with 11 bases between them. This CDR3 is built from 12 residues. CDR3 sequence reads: CASSNVAGPQHF. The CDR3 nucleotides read TGTGCCAGCAGCAACGTAGCGGGGCCCCAGCATTTT.

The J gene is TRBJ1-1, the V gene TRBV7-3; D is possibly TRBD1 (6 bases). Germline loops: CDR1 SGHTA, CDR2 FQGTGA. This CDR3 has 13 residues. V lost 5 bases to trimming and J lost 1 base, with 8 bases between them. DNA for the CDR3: TGTGCCAGCAGCCCGACAGGGAACACTGAAGCTTTCTTT. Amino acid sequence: CASSPTGNTEAFF. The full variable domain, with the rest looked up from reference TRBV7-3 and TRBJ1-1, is GAGVSQTPSNKVTEKGKYVELRCDPISGHTALYWYRQSLGQGPEFLIYFQGTGAADDSGLPNDRFFAVRPEGSVSTLKIQRTERGDSAVYLCASSPTGNTEAFFGQGTRLTVV.

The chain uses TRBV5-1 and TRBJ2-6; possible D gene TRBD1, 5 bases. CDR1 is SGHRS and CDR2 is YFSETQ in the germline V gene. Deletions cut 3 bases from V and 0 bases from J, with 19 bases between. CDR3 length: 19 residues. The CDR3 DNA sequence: TGCGCCAGCAGCTCTGGGGCAGGGATGATTTACTCTGGGGCCAACGTCCTGACTTTC. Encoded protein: CASSSGAGMIYSGANVLTF.

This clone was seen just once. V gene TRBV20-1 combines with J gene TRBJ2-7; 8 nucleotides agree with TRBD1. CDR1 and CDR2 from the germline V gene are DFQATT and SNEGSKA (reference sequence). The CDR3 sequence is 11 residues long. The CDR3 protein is CSRRGPYEQYF. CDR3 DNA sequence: TGCAGCCGCAGGGGGCCCTACGAGCAGTACTTC.

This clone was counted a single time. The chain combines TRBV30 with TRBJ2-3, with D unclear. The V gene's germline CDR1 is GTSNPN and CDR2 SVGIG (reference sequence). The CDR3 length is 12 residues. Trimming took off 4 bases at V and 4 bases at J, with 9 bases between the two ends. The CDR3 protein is CAWNEASDTQYF. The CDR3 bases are TGTGCCTGGAATGAAGCGTCAGATACGCAGTATTTT.

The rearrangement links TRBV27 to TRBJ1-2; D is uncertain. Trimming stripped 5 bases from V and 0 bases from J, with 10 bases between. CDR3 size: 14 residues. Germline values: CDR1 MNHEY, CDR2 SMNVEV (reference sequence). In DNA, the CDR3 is TGTGCCAGCAGTCCTAACTTAGCTAACTATGGCTACACCTTC. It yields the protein CASSPNLANYGYTF.

The chain's CDR3 is CASTEQGFGSGELFF. CDR3 bases: TGTGCCAGCACCGAACAAGGGTTTGGGAGCGGGGAGCTGTTTTTT. This chain uses TRBV2 with TRBJ2-2; maybe TRBD2 (5 bases). The germline CDR1 and CDR2 sequences are SNHLY and FYNNEI. V was pared by 7 bases and J by 7 bases, with 19 bases between. This CDR3 is 15 amino acids long.

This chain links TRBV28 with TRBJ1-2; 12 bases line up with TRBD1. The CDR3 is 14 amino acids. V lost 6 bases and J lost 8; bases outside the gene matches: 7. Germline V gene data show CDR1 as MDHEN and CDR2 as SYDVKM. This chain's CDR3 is CASRLGQGALGYTF. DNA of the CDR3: TGTGCCAGCAGATTGGGACAGGGGGCATTGGGCTACACCTTC.

In nucleotides, the CDR3 is TGTGCCTGGAGTGAGGGCAGTCAGGGGGTGTTTTTT. Its protein product is CAWSEGSQGVFF. The V gene is TRBV30, the J gene TRBJ1-4, with TRBD1 identical over 7 bases. This CDR3 contains 12 residues. From germline, CDR1 is GTSNPN and CDR2 SVGIG (reference sequence). V shed 1 base and J 15 bases; nucleotides not matched to a gene: 8.

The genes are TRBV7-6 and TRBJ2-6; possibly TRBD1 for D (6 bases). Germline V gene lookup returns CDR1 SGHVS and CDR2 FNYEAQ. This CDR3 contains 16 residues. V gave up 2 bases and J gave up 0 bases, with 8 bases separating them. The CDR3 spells CASSLLGGSGANVLTF. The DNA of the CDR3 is TGTGCCAGCAGCTTATTAGGGGGCTCTGGGGCCAACGTCCTGACTTTC.

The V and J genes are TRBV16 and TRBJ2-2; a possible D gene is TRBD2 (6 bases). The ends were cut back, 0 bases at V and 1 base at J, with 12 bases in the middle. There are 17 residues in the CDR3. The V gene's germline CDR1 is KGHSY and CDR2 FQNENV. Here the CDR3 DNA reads TGTGCCAGCAGCCAATCCGCGACTAGAATGAACACCGGGGAGCTGTTTTTT. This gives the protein CASSQSATRMNTGELFF. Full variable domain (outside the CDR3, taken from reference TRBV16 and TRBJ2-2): GEEVAQTPKHLVRGEGQKAKLYCAPIKGHSYVFWYQQVLKNEFKFLISFQNENVFDETGMPKERFSAKCLPNSPCSLEIQATKLEDSAVYFCASSQSATRMNTGELFFGEGSRLTVL.

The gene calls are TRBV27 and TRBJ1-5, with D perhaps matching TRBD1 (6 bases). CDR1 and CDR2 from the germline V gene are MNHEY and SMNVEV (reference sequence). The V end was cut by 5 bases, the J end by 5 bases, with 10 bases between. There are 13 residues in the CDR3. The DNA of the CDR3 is TGTGCCAGCAGTCTCAGGGGTGATCAGCCCCAGCATTTT. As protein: CASSLRGDQPQHF.

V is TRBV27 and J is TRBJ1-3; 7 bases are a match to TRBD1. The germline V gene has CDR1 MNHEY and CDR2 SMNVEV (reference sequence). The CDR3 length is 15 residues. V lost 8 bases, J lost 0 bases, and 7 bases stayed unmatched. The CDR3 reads CASGPTGNSGNTIYF. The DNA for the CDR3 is TGTGCCAGCGGACCGACAGGGAACTCTGGAAACACCATATATTTT.

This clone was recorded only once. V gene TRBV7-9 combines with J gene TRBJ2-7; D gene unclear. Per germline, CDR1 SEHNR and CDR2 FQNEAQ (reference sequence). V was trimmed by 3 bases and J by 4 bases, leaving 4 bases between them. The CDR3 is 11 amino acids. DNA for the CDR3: TGTGCCAGCAGCTTGTTATACGAGCAGTACTTC. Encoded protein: CASSLLYEQYF. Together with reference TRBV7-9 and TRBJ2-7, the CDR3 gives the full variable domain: DTGVSQNPRHKITKRGQNVTFRCDPISEHNRLYWYRQTLGQGPEFLTYFQNEAQLEKSRLLSDRFSAERPKGSFSTLEIQRTEQGDSAMYLCASSLLYEQYFGPGTRLTVT.

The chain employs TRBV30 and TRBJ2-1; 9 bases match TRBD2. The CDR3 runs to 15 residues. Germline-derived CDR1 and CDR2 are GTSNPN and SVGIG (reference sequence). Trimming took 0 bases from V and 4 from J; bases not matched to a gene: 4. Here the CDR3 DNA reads TGTGCCTGGAGTGTGCTAGCGGGGATTTACAATGAGCAGTTCTTC. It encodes CAWSVLAGIYNEQFF. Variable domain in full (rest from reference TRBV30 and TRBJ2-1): SQTIHQWPATLVQPVGSPLSLECTVEGTSNPNLYWYRQAAGRGLQLLFYSVGIGQISSEVPQNLSASRPQDRQFILSSKKLLLSDSGFYLCAWSVLAGIYNEQFFGPGTRLTVL.

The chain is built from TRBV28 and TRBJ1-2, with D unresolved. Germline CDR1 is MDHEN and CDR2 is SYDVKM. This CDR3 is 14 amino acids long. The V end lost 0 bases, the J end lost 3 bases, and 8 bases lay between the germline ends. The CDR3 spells CASSLWGEYYGYTF. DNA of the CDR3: TGTGCCAGCAGTTTATGGGGCGAATACTATGGCTACACCTTC.

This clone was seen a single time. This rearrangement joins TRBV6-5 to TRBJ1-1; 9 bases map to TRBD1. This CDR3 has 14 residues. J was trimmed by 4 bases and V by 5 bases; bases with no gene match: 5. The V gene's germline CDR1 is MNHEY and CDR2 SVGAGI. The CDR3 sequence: CASSADRGVTEAFF. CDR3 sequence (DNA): TGTGCCAGCAGTGCCGACAGGGGGGTCACTGAAGCTTTCTTT.

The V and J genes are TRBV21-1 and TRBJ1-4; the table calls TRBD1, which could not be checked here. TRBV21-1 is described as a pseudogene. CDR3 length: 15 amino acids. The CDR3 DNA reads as TGTGCCAGGAAAGACCTAGACAGCGTTAATGAAAAACTGTTTTTT. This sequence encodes CARKDLDSVNEKLFF.

The CDR3 is CATSGARTGRGETQYF. The CDR3 region has the DNA TGTGCCACCAGCGGGGCAAGGACAGGGAGGGGGGAGACCCAGTACTTC. This chain joins TRBV15 and TRBJ2-5; D is possibly TRBD1 (8 bases). This CDR3 has 16 amino acids. The germline gives CDR1 LNHNV, CDR2 YYDKDF (reference sequence). V was clipped by 5 bases and J by 5 bases, with 21 bases between them.

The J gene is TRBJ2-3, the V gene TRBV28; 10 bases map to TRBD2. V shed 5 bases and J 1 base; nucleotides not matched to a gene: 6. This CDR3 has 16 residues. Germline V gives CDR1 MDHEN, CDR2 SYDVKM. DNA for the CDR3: TGTGCCAGCAGTCTGCTAGCGGGAGTGGGCACAGATACGCAGTATTTT. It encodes CASSLLAGVGTDTQYF.

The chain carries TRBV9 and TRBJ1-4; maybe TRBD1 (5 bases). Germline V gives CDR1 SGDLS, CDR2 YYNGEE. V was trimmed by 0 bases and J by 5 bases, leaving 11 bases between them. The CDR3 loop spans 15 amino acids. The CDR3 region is CASSVEGWTNEKLFF. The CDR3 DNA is TGTGCCAGCAGCGTAGAGGGGTGGACAAATGAAAAACTGTTTTTT.

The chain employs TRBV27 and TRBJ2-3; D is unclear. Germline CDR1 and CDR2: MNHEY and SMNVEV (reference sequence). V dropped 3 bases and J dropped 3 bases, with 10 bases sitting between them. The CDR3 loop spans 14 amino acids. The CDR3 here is CASSFQLTTDTQYF. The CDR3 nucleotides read TGTGCCAGCAGTTTTCAGTTAACGACAGATACGCAGTATTTT.

Written as DNA, the CDR3 is TGTGCCAGCAGCCCGGGAAGCTCCTACGAGCAGTACTTC. It codes for CASSPGSSYEQYF. V gene TRBV6-4 combines with J gene TRBJ2-7; D is perhaps TRBD2 (5 bases). Trimming stripped 6 bases from V and 0 bases from J, with 9 bases between. Per the germline V gene, CDR1 is MRHNA and CDR2 is SNTAGT. The length of the CDR3 is 13 residues.

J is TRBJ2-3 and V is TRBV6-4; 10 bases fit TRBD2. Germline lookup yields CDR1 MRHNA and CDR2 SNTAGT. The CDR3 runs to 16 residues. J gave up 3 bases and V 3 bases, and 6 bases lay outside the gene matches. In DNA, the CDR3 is TGTGCCAGCAGTGAAGTAGCGGGAGGTCTTACAGATACGCAGTATTTT. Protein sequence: CASSEVAGGLTDTQYF.

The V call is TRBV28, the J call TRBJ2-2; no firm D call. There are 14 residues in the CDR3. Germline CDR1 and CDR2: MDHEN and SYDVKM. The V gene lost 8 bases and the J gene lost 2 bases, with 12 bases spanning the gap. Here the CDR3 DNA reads TGTGCCAGCGACCCAAGACAAAACACCGGGGAGCTGTTTTTT. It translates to CASDPRQNTGELFF.

CDR3 residues: CASSQYNEQFF. CDR3 nucleotides: TGTGCCAGCAGCCAATACAATGAGCAGTTCTTC. This chain joins TRBV6-5 and TRBJ2-1; no clear D gene. The CDR3 totals 11 residues. Between the trimmed V and J ends, which lost 6 bases and 4 bases, there was a span of 4 bases. Per the germline V gene, CDR1 is MNHEY and CDR2 is SVGAGI.

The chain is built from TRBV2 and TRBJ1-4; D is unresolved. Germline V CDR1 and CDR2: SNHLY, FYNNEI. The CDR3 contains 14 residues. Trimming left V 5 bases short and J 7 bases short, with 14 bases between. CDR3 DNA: TGTGCCAGCAGTTCCCCCAGGATAGGTGAAAAACTGTTTTTT. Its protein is CASSSPRIGEKLFF.

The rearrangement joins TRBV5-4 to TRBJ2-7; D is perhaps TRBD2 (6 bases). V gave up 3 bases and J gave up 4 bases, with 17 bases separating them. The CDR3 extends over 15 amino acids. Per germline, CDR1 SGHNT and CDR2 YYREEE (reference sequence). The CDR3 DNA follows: TGTGCCAGCAGCTACTTAGCCGGGACTCCTTACGAGCAGTACTTC. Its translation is CASSYLAGTPYEQYF.